The clone carrying this T cell receptor (beta chain) has a count of ten or more. Its antigen is undetermined. Source study methods: CDR3 differences across clinicopathological groups were used to build a distant-metastasis classifier for papillary thyroid cancer. TCRdb reassembled clones from the PCR reads with MiXCR. The V and J calls shown here were made by TCRdb, not taken from the authors' results. The sample has 22,000 or so clones, around 16% seen once. Germline CDR1 reads ENHRY; CDR2 reads SYGVKD. V shed 0 bases and J 5 bases; nucleotides not matched to a gene: 7. This CDR3 is 16 amino acids long. No treatment of any kind had been given to any patient before thyroid surgery. The sample is drawn from a study of metastatic and nonmetastatic thyroid tumors. Across the whole study: Repertoire data that came from the blood and tumor or nodule tissue of malignant and benign thyroid patients were compared.

Study results and caveats: TCR beta diversity was reportedly significantly higher in malignant thyroid tumors than benign nodules, in blood and tumor.

Sequenced: blood. The chain uses TRBV10-3 and TRBJ1-2; 9 nucleotides agree with TRBD1. This TCR came from a female donor with papillary thyroid cancer or a benign thyroid nodule (not recorded which). Some clones in this sample may be carry-over from other donors' samples. The CDR3 coding sequence is TGTGCCATCAGTGAGTCAGACGGACAGGGGCGATATGGCTACACCTTC. Translation gives CAISESDGQGRYGYTF.